This T cell receptor beta chain was profiled in a study of T cell responses to AZD1222 COVID-19 vaccine. The assay was immunoSEQ multiplex PCR, and TCRdb's table has in-frame clones only and misses some. Of approximately 140,000 clones listed, roughly nine tenths were seen once; the top ten hold about 5%. Trimming took 3 bases from V and 6 from J, leaving 5 bases between them. Germline CDR1 MDHEN, CDR2 SYDVKM. This CDR3 has 12 residues. The sequencing used peripheral blood, collected on day 0 of AZD1222 vaccination. This receptor was taken from an adult in good health. The rearrangement links TRBV28 to TRBJ2-2; D unresolved. The CDR3 DNA follows: TGTGCCAGCAGTTTTCGTCCCGGGGAGCTGTTTTTT. Amino acids: CASSFRPGELFF.